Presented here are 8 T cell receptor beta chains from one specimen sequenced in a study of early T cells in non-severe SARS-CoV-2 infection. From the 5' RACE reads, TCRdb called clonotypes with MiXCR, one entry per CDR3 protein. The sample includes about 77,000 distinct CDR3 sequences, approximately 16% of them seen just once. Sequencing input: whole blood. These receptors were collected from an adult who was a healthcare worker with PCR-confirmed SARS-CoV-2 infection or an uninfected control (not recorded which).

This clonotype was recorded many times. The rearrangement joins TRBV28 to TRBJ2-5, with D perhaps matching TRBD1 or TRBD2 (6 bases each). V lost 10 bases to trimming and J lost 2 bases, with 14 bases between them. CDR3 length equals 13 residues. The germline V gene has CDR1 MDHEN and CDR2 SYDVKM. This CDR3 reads CAIGGGKQETQYF. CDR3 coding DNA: TGTGCCATTGGAGGGGGGAAACAAGAGACCCAGTACTTC.

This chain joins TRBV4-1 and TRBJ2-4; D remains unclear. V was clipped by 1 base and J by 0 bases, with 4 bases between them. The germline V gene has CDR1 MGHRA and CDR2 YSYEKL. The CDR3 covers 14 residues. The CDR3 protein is CASSQATAKNIQYF. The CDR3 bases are TGCGCCAGCAGCCAAGCCACAGCCAAAAACATTCAGTACTTC.

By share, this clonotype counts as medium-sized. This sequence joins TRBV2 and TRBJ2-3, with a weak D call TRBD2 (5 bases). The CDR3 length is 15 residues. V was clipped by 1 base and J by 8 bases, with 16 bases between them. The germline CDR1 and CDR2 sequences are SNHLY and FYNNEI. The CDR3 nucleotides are TGTGCCAGCAGTGAAGGTAGCGTGCTACCGGGTACGCAGTATTTT. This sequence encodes CASSEGSVLPGTQYF.

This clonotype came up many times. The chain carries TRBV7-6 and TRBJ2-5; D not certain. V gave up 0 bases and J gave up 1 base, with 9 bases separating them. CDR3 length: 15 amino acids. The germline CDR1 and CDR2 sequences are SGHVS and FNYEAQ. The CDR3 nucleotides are TGTGCCAGCAGCTTAGCCCCGGCAGGCCAAGAGACCCAGTACTTC. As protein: CASSLAPAGQETQYF. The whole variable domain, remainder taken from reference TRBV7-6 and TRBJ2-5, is GAGVSQSPRYKVTKRGQDVALRCDPISGHVSLYWYRQALGQGPEFLTYFNYEAQQDKSGLPNDRFSAERPEGSISTLTIQRTEQRDSAMYRCASSLAPAGQETQYFGPGTRLLVL.

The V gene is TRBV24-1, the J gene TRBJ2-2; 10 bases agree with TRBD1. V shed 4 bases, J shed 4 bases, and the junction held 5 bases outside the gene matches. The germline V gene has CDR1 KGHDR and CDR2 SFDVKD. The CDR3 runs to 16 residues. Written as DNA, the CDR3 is TGTGCCACCAGTGACCCGGACAGGGGGATCACCGGGGAGCTGTTTTTT. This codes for CATSDPDRGITGELFF.

The CDR3 region has the DNA TGCAGCGTTGGGATTACAGGGGCCGGCTACACCTTC. Its protein is CSVGITGAGYTF. The J gene is TRBJ1-2, the V gene TRBV29-1; 7 bases are a match to TRBD1. This CDR3 spans 12 amino acids. The germline gives CDR1 SQVTM, CDR2 ANQGSEA. Germline trimming cut 4 bases from V and 8 bases from J; bases unmatched to any gene: 7. Looking up the rest from reference TRBV29-1 and TRBJ1-2 gives the full variable domain: SAVISQKPSRDICQRGTSLTIQCQVDSQVTMMFWYRQQPGQSLTLIATANQGSEATYESGFVIDKFPISRPNLTFSTLTVSNMSPEDSSIYLCSVGITGAGYTFGSGTRLTVV.

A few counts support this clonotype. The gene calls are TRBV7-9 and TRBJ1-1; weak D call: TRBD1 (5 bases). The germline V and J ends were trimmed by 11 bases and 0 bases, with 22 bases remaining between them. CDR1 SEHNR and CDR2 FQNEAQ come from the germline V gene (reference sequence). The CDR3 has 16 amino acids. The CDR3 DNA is TGTGCCTCAGGGTTACTTCGGCCCTCCATGAACACTGAAGCTTTCTTT. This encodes CASGLLRPSMNTEAFF.

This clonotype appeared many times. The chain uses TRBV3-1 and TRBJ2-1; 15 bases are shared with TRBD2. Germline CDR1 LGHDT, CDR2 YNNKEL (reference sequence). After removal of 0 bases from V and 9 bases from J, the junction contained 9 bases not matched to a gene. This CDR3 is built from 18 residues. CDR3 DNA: TGTGCCAGCAGCCAAGATCTCCGGACTAGCGGGAGGGTGAGTGAGCAGTTCTTC. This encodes CASSQDLRTSGRVSEQFF.